The 2 T cell receptor beta chains below all came from one sample that was sequenced in a study of beta chain features in type 1 diabetes. Study-level results: All four CD4+ subsets of Type 1 diabetes patients contained TCRB CDR3s that were moderately but significantly shorter.

What these receptors recognize is not known. Expressed TCRB transcripts were sequenced because the isolated RNA had all been reverse transcribed beforehand. Data came from immunoSEQ multiplex PCR; TCRdb stores just in-frame clones and leaves some out. Here the sample spans roughly 230,000 clones, around 9.9% being singletons. Sequenced sample: naive CD4+ T cells from blood. The source is a man aged 25-45 years with type 1 diabetes.

The chain uses TRBV14 and TRBJ1-1; D might be TRBD1 (5 bases). The CDR3 spans 13 residues. Germline V gene data show CDR1 as SGHDN and CDR2 as FVKESK. V was cut by 2 bases and J by 7 bases, with 11 bases left in between. The CDR3 loop reads CASSQYLDSEAFF. CDR3 coding DNA: TGTGCCAGCAGCCAATATTTAGACAGTGAAGCTTTCTTT.

The chain is built from TRBV7-6 and TRBJ2-7; possible D gene TRBD1, 6 bases. Germline V lookup: CDR1 SGHVS, CDR2 FNYEAQ. Trimming stripped 7 bases from V and 3 bases from J, with 25 bases between. The CDR3 is 17 residues long. In nucleotides, the CDR3 is TGTGCCAGCACCCTAACCCGGACAGTAATAAACTGCTACGAGCAGTACTTC. This encodes CASTLTRTVINCYEQYF.